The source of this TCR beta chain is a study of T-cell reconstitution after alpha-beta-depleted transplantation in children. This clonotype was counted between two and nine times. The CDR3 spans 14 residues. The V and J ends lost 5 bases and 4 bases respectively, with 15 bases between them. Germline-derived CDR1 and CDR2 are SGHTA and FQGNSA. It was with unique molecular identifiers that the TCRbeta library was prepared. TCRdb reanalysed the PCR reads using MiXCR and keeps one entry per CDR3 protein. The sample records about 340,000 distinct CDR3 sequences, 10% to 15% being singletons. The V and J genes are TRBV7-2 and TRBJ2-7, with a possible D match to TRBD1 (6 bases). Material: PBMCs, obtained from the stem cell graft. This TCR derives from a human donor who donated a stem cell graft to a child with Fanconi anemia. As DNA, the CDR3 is TGTGCCAGCAGCCCCCGAGGGACAAGATACGAGCAGTACTTC. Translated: CASSPRGTRYEQYF.